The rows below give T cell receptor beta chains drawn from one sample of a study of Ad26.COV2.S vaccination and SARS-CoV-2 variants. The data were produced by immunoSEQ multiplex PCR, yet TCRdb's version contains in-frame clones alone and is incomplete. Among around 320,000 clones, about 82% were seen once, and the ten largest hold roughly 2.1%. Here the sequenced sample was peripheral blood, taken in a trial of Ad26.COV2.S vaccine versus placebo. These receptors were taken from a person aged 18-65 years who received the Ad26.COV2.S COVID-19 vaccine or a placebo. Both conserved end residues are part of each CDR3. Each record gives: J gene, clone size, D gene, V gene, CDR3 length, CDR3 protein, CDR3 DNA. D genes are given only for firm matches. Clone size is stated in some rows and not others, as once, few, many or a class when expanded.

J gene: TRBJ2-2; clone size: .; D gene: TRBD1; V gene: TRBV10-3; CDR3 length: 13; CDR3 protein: CAINGQGRGELFF; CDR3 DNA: TGTGCCATCAATGGACAGGGAAGGGGGGAGCTGTTTTTT
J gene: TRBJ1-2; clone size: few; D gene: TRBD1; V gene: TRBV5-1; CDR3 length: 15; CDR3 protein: CASSPGTGGPYGYTF; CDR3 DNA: TGCGCCAGCAGCCCCGGGACAGGGGGCCCTTATGGCTACACCTTC
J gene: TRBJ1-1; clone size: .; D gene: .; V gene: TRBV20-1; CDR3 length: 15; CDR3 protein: CSASTLPRMNTEAFF; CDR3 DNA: TGCAGTGCTAGTACCCTCCCTAGGATGAACACTGAAGCTTTCTTT
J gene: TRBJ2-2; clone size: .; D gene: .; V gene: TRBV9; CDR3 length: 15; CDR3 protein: CASRPGITNTGELFF; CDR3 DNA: TGTGCCAGCAGGCCAGGGATTACGAACACCGGGGAGCTGTTTTTT
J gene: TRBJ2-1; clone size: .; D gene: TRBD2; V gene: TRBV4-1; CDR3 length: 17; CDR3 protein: CASSQVIAGALGNEQFF; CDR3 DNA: TGCGCCAGCAGCCAAGTAATAGCGGGGGCTTTAGGCAATGAGCAGTTCTTC
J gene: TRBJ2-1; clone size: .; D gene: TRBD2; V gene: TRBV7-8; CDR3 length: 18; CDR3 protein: CASSPGLAGTRSYNEQFF; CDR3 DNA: TGTGCCAGCAGCCCGGGACTAGCGGGGACCCGCTCCTACAATGAGCAGTTCTTC
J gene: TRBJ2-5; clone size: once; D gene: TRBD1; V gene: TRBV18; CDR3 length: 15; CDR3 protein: CASSPNRGSGETQYF; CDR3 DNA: TGTGCCAGCTCACCAAACAGGGGATCAGGGGAGACCCAGTACTTC
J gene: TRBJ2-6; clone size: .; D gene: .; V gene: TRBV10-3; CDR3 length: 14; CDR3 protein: CAISEPRAANVLTF; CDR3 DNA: TGTGCCATCAGTGAGCCCAGGGCCGCCAACGTCCTGACTTTC
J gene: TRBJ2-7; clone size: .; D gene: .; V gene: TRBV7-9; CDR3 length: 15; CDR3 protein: CASSLVQGESSEQYF; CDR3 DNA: TGTGCCAGCAGCTTAGTGCAGGGAGAGTCTTCCGAGCAGTACTTC
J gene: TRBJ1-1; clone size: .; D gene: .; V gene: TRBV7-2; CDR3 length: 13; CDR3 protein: CASSLRGSAEAFF; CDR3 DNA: TGTGCCAGCAGCTTAAGGGGAAGTGCTGAAGCTTTCTTT
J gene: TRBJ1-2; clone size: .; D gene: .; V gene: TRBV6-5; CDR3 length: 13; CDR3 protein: CASSQGQKGGYTF; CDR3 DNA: TGTGCCAGCAGCCAGGGACAAAAAGGCGGCTACACCTTC
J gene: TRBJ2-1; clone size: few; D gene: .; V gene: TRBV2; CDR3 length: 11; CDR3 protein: CASSSDGEQFF; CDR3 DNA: TGTGCCAGCAGTAGCGATGGCGAGCAGTTCTTC
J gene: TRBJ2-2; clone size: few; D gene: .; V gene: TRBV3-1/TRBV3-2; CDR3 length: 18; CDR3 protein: CASSQDSGLALSPGELFF; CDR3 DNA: TGTGCCAGCAGCCAAGACAGTGGGCTAGCGTTATCCCCCGGGGAGCTGTTTTTT
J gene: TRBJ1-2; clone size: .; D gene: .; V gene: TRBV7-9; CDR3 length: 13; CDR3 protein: CASSLGLNYGYTF; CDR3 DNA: TGTGCCAGCAGCTTAGGCCTTAACTATGGCTACACCTTC
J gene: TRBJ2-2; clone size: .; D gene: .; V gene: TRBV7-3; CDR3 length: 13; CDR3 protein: CASSPRVAGELFF; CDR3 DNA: TGTGCCAGCAGCCCCCGGGTTGCCGGGGAGCTGTTTTTT
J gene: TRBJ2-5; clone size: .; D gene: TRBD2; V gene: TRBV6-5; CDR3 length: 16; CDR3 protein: CASSYTGTSGGETQYF; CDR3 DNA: TGTGCCAGCAGTTACACTGGGACTAGCGGGGGAGAGACCCAGTACTTC
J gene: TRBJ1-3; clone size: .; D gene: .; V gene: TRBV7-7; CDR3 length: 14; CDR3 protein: CASRRGFTGNTIYF; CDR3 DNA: TGTGCTAGCAGAAGGGGGTTCACTGGAAACACCATATATTTT
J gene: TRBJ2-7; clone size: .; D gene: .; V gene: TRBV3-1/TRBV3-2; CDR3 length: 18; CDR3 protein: CASSLLGRSGGDTYEQYF; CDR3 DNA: TGTGCCAGCAGCCTCCTCGGCCGATCGGGGGGCGACACCTACGAGCAGTACTTC
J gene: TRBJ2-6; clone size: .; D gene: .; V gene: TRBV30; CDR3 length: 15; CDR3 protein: CAWSTGGSGANVLTF; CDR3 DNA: TGTGCCTGGAGCACCGGAGGCTCTGGGGCCAACGTCCTGACTTTC
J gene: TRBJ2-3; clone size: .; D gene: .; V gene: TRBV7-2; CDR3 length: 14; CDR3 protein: CASSQTSSTDTQYF; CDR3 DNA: TGTGCCAGCAGCCAAACTTCTAGCACAGATACGCAGTATTTT
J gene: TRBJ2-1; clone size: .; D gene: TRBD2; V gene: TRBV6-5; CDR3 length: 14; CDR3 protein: CASNSLAGSNEQFF; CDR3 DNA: TGTGCCAGTAATTCACTAGCGGGGTCTAATGAGCAGTTCTTC
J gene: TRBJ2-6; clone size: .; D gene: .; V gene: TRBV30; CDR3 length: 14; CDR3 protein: CAWSGSSGANVLTF; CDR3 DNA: TGTGCCTGGAGTGGGTCCTCTGGGGCCAACGTCCTGACTTTC
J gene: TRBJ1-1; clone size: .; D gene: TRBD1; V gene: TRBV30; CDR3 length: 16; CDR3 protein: CAWSGDSKSKNTEAFF; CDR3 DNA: TGTGCCTGGAGTGGGGACAGCAAGAGCAAGAACACTGAAGCTTTCTTT
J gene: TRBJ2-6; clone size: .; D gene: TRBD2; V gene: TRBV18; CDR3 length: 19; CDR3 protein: CASSQQREGALLGANVLTF; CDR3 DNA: TGTGCCAGCTCACAACAGCGGGAGGGGGCCCTTCTTGGGGCCAACGTCCTGACTTTC
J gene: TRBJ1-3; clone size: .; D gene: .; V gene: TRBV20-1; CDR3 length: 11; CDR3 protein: CSAGSGNTIYF; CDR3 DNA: TGCAGTGCTGGGTCTGGAAACACCATATATTTT
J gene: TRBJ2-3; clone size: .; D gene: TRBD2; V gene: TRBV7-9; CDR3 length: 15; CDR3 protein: CASSLSSGALDTQYF; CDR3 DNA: TGTGCCAGCAGCTTATCTAGCGGGGCACTAGATACGCAGTATTTT
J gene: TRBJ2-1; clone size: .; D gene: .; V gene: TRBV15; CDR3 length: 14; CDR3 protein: CATGGGNSYNEQFF; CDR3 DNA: TGTGCCACAGGGGGGGGCAACTCCTACAATGAGCAGTTCTTC
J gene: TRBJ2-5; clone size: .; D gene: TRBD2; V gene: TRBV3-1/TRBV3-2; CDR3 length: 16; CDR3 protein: CASSQVAGAAGETQYF; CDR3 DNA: TGTGCCAGCAGCCAAGTAGCGGGGGCCGCGGGGGAGACCCAGTACTTC
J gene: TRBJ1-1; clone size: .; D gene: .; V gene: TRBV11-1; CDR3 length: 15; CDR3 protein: CASSLYLRENTEAFF; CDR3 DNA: TGTGCCAGCAGCTTATATCTCAGGGAGAACACTGAAGCTTTCTTT
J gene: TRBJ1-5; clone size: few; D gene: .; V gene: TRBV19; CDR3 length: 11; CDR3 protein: CATSGGQPQHF; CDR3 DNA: TGTGCCACCTCGGGGGGTCAGCCCCAGCATTTT
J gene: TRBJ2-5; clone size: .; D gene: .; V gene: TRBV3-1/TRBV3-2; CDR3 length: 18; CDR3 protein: CASSRIPGRRGWQETQYF; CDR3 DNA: TGTGCCAGCAGCCGAATCCCCGGACGGCGAGGTTGGCAAGAGACCCAGTACTTC
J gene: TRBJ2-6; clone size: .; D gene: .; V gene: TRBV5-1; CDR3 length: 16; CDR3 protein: CASSPAGSSGANVLTF; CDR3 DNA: TGCGCCAGCAGCCCTGCGGGGAGCTCTGGGGCCAACGTCCTGACTTTC
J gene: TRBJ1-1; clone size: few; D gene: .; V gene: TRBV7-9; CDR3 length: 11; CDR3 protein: CASSVNTEAFF; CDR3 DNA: TGTGCCAGCAGCGTGAACACTGAAGCTTTCTTT
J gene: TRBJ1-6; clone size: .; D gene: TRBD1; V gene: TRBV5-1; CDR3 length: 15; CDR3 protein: CASSSPTGVDSPLHF; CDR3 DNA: TGCGCCAGCAGCTCCCCGACAGGGGTAGATTCACCCCTCCACTTT
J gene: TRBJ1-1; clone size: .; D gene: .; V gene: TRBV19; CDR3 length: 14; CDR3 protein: CASSTQGGGTEAFF; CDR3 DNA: TGTGCCAGTAGTACTCAGGGCGGTGGCACTGAAGCTTTCTTT
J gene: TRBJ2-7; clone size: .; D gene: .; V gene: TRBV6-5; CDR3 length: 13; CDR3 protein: CARSLGPSYEQYF; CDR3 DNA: TGTGCCAGATCTTTAGGGCCCTCCTACGAGCAGTACTTC